The clone carrying this T cell receptor (beta chain) has just a few counts. Its cognate antigen is unknown. The sample originates from a study of shared clonotypes between healthy human individuals. Study context: The study enrolled a couple of women and a few men aged 18 to 49. Findings and limits, study-wide: Memory subsets had estimated richness that was generally smaller than that of naive subsets.

Here immunoSEQ multiplex PCR was the method, and the copy in TCRdb shows in-frame clones only, minus some. The sample lists hundreds of thousands of clones; about 80% were seen once. Germline assignment: CDR1 SGHVS and CDR2 FNYEAQ. With 1 base removed from V and 11 bases from J, the gap between germline ends came to 12 bases. The CDR3 consists of 13 residues. This chain joins TRBV7-6 and TRBJ1-3; D remains unclear. The sequenced sample consisted of memory CD4+ T cells sorted from blood. Subset of the sample: CD45RA-negative fraction. The sequence came from a woman in her twenties or thirties in good health. CDR3 coding DNA: TGTGCCAGCAGCTTAGGGTTCAATTCGGCCATATATTTT. This sequence encodes CASSLGFNSAIYF.